This T cell receptor (beta chain) derives from a study of shared clonotypes between healthy human individuals. Study conclusions and caveats: Genetic and exposure-history diversity was limited by the few donors. In the sorted subsets, rarefaction showed sequencing was incomplete despite large depth.

As regards this clone: Antigen unknown.

The CDR3 consists of 11 residues. CDR1 is SGHVS and CDR2 is FQNEAQ in the germline V gene. V was cut by 4 bases and J by 6 bases, with 7 bases left in between. Per the authors' pipeline: Filtering of immunoSEQ junctional sequences could not match full-length read filtering. Sequencing was performed with immunoSEQ multiplex PCR; in TCRdb, only in-frame clones are kept and a portion is missing. V and J calls and clone size are as listed in that table; D and trimming were resolved from the DNA. The sample holds around 700,000 clones; 90% to 95% are singletons and the top ten take about 24%. Terminally differentiated effector memory CD45RA+ cells were left out of the naive CD8 fraction, which was CD45RO-negative and positively selected for CCR7.

The chain uses TRBV7-8 and TRBJ2-7; D is unclear. This sequence originates from a man aged 25-45 years in good health. The sequenced sample consisted of naive CD8+ T cells sorted from blood. This CDR3 is CASSYGPEQYF. The CDR3 coding sequence is TGTGCCAGCAGCTACGGTCCCGAGCAGTACTTC.